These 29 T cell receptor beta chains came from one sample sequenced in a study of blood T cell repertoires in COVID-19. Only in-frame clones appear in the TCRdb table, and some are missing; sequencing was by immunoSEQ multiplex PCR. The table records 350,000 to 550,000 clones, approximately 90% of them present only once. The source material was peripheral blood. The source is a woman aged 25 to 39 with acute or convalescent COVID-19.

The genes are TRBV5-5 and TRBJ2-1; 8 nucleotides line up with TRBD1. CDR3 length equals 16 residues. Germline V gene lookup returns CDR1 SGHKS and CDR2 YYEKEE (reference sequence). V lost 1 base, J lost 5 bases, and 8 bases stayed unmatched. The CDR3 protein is CASSLLGGTGNNEQFF. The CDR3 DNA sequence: TGTGCCAGCAGCTTGTTAGGTGGGACAGGTAACAATGAGCAGTTCTTC.

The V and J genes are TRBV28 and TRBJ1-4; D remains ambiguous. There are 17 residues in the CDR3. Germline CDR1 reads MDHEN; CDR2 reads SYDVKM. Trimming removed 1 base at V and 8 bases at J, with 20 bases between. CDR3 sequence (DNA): TGTGCCAGCAGTTTATACCAACCCTGGGGAGGTGGGGAAAAACTGTTTTTT. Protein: CASSLYQPWGGGEKLFF. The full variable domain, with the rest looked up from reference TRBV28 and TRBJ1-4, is DVKVTQSSRYLVKRTGEKVFLECVQDMDHENMFWYRQDPGLGLRLIYFSYDVKMKEKGDIPEGYSVSREKKERFSLILESASTNQTSMYLCASSLYQPWGGGEKLFFGSGTQLSVL.

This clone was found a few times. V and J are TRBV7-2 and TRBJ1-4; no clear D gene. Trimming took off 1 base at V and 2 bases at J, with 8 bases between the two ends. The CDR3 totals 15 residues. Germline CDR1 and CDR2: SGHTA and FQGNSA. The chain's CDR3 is CASSLGGGTNEKLFF. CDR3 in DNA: TGTGCCAGCAGCTTAGGAGGCGGGACTAATGAAAAACTGTTTTTT.

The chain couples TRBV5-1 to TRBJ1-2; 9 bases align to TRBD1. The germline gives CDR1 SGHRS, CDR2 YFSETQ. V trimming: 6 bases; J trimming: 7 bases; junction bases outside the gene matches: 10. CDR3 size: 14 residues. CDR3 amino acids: CASTLQGAGGGYTF. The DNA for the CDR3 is TGCGCCAGCACCTTACAGGGGGCAGGAGGTGGCTACACCTTC.

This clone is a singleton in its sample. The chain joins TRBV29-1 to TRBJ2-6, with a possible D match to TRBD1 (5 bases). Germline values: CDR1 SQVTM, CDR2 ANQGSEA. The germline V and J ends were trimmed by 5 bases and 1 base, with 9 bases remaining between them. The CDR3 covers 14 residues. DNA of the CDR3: TGCAGCGTTATAGGGGAATCTGGGGCCAACGTCCTGACTTTC. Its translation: CSVIGESGANVLTF.

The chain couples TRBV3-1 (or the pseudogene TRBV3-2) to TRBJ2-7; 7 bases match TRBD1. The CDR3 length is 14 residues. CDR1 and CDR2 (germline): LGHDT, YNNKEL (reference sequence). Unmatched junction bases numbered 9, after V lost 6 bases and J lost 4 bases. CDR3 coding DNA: TGTGCCAGCAGTCGACCGGGACAGTGGTACGAGCAGTACTTC. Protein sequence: CASSRPGQWYEQYF.

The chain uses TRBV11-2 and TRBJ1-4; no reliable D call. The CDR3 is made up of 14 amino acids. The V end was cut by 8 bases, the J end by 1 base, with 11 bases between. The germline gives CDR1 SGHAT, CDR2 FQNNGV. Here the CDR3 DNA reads TGTGCCAGCCGCCCGGTTGGAACTAATGAAAAACTGTTTTTT. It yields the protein CASRPVGTNEKLFF.

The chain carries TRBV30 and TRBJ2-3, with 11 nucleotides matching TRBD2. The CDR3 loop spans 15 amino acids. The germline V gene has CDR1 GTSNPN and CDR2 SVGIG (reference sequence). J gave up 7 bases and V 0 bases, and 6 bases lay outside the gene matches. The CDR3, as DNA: TGTGCCTGGAGTGTAAGCCTAGCGGGGGGTAATACGCAGTATTTT. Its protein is CAWSVSLAGGNTQYF.

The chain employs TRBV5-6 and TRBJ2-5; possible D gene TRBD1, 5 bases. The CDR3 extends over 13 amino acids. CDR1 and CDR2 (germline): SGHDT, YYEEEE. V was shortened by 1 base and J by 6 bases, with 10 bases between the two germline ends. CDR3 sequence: CASSLTQEKTQYF. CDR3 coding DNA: TGTGCCAGCAGCTTGACACAGGAAAAGACCCAGTACTTC.

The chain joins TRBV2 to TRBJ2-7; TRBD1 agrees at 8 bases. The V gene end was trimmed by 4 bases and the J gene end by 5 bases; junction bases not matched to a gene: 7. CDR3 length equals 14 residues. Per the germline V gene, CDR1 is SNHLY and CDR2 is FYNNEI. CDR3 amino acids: CASSGQGNFDEQYF. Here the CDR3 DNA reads TGTGCCAGCAGTGGACAGGGGAATTTCGACGAGCAGTACTTC.

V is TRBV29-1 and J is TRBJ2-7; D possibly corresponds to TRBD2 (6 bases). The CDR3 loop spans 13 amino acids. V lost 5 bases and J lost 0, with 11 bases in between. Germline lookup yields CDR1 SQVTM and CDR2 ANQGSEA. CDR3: CSVSSGLSYEQYF. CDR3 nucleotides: TGCAGCGTTTCGTCGGGACTCTCCTACGAGCAGTACTTC.

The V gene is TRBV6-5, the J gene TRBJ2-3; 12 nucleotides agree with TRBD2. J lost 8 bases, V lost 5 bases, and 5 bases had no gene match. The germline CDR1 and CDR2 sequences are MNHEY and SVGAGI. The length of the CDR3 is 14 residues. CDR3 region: CASSTSGGYGTQYF. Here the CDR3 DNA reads TGTGCCAGCAGTACTAGCGGGGGGTATGGTACGCAGTATTTT.

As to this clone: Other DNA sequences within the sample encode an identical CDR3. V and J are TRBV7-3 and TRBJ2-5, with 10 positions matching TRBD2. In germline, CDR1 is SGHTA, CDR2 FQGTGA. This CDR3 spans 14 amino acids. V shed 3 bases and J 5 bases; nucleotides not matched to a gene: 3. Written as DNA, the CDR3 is TGTGCCAGCAGCTTCAGCGGGGGGGCTGAGACCCAGTACTTC. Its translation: CASSFSGGAETQYF.

The CDR3, as DNA: TGTGCCACCAGTGACGTCGGGGTTCCCTACGAGCAGTACTTC. The encoded protein is CATSDVGVPYEQYF. V is TRBV24-1 and J is TRBJ2-7, with a possible D match to TRBD2 (5 bases). V was clipped by 4 bases and J by 2 bases, with 11 bases between them. Germline-derived CDR1 and CDR2 are KGHDR and SFDVKD. The CDR3 consists of 14 residues.

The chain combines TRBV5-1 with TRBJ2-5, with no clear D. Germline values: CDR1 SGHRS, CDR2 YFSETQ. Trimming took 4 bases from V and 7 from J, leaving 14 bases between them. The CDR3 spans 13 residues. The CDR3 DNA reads TGCGCCAGCAGCACTGACACGTTGGGGACCCAGTACTTC. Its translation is CASSTDTLGTQYF.

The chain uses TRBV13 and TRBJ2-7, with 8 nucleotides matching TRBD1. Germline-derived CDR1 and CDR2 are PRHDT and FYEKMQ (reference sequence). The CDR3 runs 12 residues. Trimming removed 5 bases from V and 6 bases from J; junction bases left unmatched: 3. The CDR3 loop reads CASSPTGVEQYF. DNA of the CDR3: TGTGCCAGCAGCCCGACAGGGGTCGAGCAGTACTTC.

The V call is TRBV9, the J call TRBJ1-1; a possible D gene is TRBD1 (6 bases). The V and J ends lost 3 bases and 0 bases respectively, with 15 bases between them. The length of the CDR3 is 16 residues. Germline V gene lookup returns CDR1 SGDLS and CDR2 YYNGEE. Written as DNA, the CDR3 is TGTGCCAGCAGCGGAAGTAGGGGACACCTGAACACTGAAGCTTTCTTT. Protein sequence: CASSGSRGHLNTEAFF.

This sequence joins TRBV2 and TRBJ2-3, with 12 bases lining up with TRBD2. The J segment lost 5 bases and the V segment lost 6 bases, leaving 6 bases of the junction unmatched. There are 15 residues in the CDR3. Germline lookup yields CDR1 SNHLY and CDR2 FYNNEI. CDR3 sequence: CASRTSSGGGDTQYF. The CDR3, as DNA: TGTGCCAGCAGGACCTCTAGCGGGGGGGGAGATACGCAGTATTTT. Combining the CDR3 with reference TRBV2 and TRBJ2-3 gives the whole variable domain EPEVTQTPSHQVTQMGQEVILRCVPISNHLYFYWYRQILGQKVEFLVSFYNNEISEKSEIFDDQFSVERPDGSNFTLKIRSTKLEDSAMYFCASRTSSGGGDTQYFGPGTRLTVL.

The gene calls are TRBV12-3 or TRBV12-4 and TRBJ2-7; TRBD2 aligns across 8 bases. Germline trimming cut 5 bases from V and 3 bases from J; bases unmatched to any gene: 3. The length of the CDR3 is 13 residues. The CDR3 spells CASSSGGFYEQYF. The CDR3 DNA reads TGTGCCAGCAGTAGCGGGGGCTTCTACGAGCAGTACTTC.

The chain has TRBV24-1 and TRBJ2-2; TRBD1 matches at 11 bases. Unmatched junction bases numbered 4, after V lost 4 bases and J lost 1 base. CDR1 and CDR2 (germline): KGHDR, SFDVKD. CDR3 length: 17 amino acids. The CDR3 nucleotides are TGTGCCACCAGTGACCTGGGACAGGGGGGGAACACCGGGGAGCTGTTTTTT. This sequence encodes CATSDLGQGGNTGELFF.

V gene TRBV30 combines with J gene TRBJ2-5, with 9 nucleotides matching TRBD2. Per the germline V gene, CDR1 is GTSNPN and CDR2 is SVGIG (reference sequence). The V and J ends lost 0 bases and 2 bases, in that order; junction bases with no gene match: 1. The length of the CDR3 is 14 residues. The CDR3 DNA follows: TGTGCCTGGAGTGTTAGCGGGGGACAAGAGACCCAGTACTTC. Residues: CAWSVSGGQETQYF.

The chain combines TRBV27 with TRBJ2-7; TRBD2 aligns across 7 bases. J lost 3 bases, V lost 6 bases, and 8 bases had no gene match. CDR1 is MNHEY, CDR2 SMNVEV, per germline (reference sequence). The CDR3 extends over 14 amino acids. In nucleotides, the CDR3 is TGTGCCAGCAGAAGGCTAGCGGAGGACTACGAGCAGTACTTC. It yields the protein CASRRLAEDYEQYF.

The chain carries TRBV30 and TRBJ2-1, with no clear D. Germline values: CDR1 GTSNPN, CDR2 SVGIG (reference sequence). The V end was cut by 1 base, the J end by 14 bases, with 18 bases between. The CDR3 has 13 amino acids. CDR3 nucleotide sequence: TGTGCCTGGAGTGATCCGCACATTAGCAAAAAGTTCTTC. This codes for CAWSDPHISKKFF.

CDR3 in amino acids: CASSRDRGDTDTQYF. The CDR3 DNA follows: TGTGCCAGCAGCCGGGACAGGGGGGACACAGATACGCAGTATTTT. This chain connects TRBV7-2 to TRBJ2-3; 11 positions agree with TRBD1. The CDR3 is 15 amino acids. Germline V gene lookup returns CDR1 SGHTA and CDR2 FQGNSA. J gave up 2 bases and V 5 bases, and 3 bases lay outside the gene matches.

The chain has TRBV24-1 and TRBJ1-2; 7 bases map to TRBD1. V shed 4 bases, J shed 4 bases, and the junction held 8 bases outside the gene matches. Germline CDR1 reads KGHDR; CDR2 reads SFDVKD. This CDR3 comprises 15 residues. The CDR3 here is CATSDNRAGGYGYTF. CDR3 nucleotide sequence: TGTGCCACCAGTGACAACCGCGCAGGGGGCTATGGCTACACCTTC.

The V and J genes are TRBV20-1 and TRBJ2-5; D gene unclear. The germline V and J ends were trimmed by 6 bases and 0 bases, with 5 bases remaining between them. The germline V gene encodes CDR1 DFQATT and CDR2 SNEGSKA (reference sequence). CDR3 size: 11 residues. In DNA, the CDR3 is TGCAGTGCCCGGTACCAAGAGACCCAGTACTTC. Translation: CSARYQETQYF.

The CDR3 DNA sequence: TGCGCCAGCAGCCCTACAACCGGGACAGATTTTGAAAAACTGTTTTTT. Translated: CASSPTTGTDFEKLFF. V usage is TRBV5-1 and J usage is TRBJ1-4; 7 nucleotides line up with TRBD1. This CDR3 is 16 amino acids long. Trimming cost V 4 bases and J 7 bases; bases outside gene matches: 13. The germline V gene encodes CDR1 SGHRS and CDR2 YFSETQ.

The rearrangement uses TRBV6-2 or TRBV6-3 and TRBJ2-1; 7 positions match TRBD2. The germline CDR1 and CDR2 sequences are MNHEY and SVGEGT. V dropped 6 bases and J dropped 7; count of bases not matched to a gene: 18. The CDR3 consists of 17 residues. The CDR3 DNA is TGTGCCAGCAGCCATGGGACTACCCTCAGGGAGGGGAATGAGCAGTTCTTC. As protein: CASSHGTTLREGNEQFF.

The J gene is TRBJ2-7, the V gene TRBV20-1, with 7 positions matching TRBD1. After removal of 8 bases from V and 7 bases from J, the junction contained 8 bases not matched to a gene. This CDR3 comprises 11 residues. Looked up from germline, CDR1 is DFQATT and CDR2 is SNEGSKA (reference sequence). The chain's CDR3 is CSPYRGGEQYF. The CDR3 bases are TGCAGTCCCTACAGGGGCGGGGAGCAGTACTTC.